This T cell receptor beta chain was recovered during a study of blood T cell repertoires in COVID-19 (dated by TCRdb to 2020 to 2021). Some background on the complete study: Samples covering the acute and convalescent phases of COVID-19 were provided by collaborators in the United States, Italy and Spain. The prospective study material was composed of cDNA or gDNA derived from T cells, B-cell-depleted T cells, or PBMCs. Subjects who had been exposed to COVID-19, were actively infected with it, or had recovered from it provided the deeply sampled blood TCRbeta repertoires that made up the dataset. The repertoires were released in a freely available public database intended as a resource for research on the immune response to SARS-CoV-2. Samples were obtained from the ongoing ImmuneRACE study (first 160 participants) and from 1,254 subjects provided by 6 global collaborators. Sample metadata almost always included a de-identified subject ID, COVID-19 status, age in years and sex. Where available, HLA class I and class II types were obtained from metadata supplied by the sample provider rather than from assay-based typing. Points the paper makes about the study in general: The amount of clinical and demographic metadata varied by source and participant and was provided uncurated.

Collaborating institutions collected whole blood in K2EDTA tubes following their own protocols. Collaborator samples were shipped for TCRbeta analysis as frozen whole blood, isolated PBMCs, or DNA extracted from either sample type. The CDR3 starts with the cysteine, ends with the phenylalanine, and has 15 residues. Only the CDR3 portion is preserved as DNA: 45 bases, with reading frame beginning at the first base. Trimming accounts for 5 bases at V and 4 bases at J, while the number of junction bases matched to no gene is 10. Based on the germline V gene, the CDR1 and CDR2 sequences are SGHRS and YFSETQ. TCRbeta CDR3 regions were amplified from genomic DNA by means of the immunoSEQ Assay, a bias-controlled multiplex PCR. The study's processing was this. Nucleated cell counts per sample were estimated from amplification of reference gene primers within the assay. To quantify the absolute abundance of each unique TCRbeta CDR3 rearrangement, sequence reads were collapsed and filtered. For each sample, productive Simpson clonality was calculated as the square root of Simpson's diversity index across productive rearrangements. TCRdb provides this immuneACCESS table in a form limited to in-frame rearrangements. Some clones are lacking; in checked studies, under half of them reflect an unresolved V gene, and why the rest are absent is not known. The DNA gave D and trimming, while V, J and clone size come from that table. The sample data list 150,000 to 200,000 clones, and about nine tenths of these were observed just once. 2% to 3% of the sample is taken by the ten largest.

Of note for this clone: Its antigen is unknown. Base qualities are not at hand, and no much larger clone is one base apart.

Recombination joined TRBV5-1 with TRBJ2-3; TRBD1 aligns with 7 central bases. Sequencing was carried out using peripheral blood. This clonotype was sampled from a man between 18 and 29 years old with acute or convalescent COVID-19. The CDR3: CASSEKRGQSDTQYF. The sequenced DNA is TGCGCCAGCAGTGAAAAGAGGGGGCAGTCAGATACGCAGTATTTT.